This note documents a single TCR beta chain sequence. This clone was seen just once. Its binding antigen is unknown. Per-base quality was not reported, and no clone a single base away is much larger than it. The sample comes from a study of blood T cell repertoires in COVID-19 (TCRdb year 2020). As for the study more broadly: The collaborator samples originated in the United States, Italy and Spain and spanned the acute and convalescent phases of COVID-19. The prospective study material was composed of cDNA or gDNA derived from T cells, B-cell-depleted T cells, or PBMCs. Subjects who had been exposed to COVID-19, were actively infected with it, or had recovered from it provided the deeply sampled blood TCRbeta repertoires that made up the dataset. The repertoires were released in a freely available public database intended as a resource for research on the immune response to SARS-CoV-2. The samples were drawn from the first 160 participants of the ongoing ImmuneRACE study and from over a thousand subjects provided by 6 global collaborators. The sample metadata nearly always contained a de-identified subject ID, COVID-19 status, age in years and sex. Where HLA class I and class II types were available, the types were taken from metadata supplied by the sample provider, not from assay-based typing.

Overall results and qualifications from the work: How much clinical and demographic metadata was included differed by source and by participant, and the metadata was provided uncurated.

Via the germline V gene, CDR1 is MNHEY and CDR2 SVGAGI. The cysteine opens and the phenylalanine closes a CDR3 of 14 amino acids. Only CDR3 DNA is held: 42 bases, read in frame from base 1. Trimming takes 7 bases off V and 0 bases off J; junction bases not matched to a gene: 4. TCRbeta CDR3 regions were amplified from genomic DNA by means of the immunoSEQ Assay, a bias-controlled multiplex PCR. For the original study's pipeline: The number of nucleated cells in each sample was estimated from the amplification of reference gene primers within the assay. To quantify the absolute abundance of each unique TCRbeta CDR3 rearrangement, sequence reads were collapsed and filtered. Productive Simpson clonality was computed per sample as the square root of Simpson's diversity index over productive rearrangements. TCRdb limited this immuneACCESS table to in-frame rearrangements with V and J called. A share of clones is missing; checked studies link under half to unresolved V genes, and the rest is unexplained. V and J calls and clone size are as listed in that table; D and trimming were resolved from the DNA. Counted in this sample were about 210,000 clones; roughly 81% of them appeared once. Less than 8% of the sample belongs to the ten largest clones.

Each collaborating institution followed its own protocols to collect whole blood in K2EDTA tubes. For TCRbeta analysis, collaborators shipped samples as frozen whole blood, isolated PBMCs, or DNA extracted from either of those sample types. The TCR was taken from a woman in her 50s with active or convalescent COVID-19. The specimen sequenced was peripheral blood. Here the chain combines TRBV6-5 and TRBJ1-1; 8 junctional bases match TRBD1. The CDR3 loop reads CASTQTGVNTEAFF. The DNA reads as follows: TGTGCCAGCACCCAGACAGGGGTGAACACTGAAGCTTTCTTT.